The TCR beta chain described here comes from a study of shared clonotypes between healthy human individuals. Findings and caveats of the study: The naive CD4 repertoires of several donors were compared, and 5% to 6.5% of clonotypes were shared. Generally, naive subsets (rather than memory subsets) showed larger estimated richness.

This CDR3 spans 13 amino acids. The germline V gene has CDR1 GTSNPN and CDR2 SVGIG (reference sequence). Trimming took 4 bases from V and 3 from J, leaving 12 bases between them. Comments on this clone: What it binds is unknown.

The method was immunoSEQ multiplex PCR; TCRdb's version includes in-frame clones alone and lacks a portion of them. The sample has about 1 million clones, 60% to 80% seen once. V is TRBV30 and J is TRBJ1-2, with a possible D match to TRBD1 (6 bases). The receptor was derived from a man aged 18-30 years in good health. Specimen: memory CD4+ T cells sorted from blood. Stated subset: CD45RA-negative fraction. CDR3 in amino acids: CAWIGQGHYGYTF. Written as DNA, the CDR3 is TGTGCCTGGATAGGGCAGGGGCACTATGGCTACACCTTC.